The sequence of this T cell receptor beta chain was determined in a study of technical replicates of blood from a few donors. Sequencing was performed with immunoSEQ multiplex PCR; in TCRdb, only in-frame clones are kept and a portion is missing. The sample shows tens of thousands of clones, just under 97% of them seen only once. The CDR3 extends over 14 amino acids. The V end lost 5 bases, the J end lost 8 bases, and 18 bases lay between the germline ends. Germline CDR1 reads LNHDA; CDR2 reads SQIVND (reference sequence). This TCR derives from a human donor in good health. This chain uses TRBV19 with TRBJ1-2, with a possible D match to TRBD1 (6 bases). Sequencing was performed on T cells isolated from PBMCs. The CDR3 region is CASSPGHPMGGYTF. CDR3 bases: TGTGCCAGTAGTCCGGGACACCCCATGGGGGGCTACACCTTC. Combining the CDR3 with reference TRBV19 and TRBJ1-2 gives the whole variable domain DGGITQSPKYLFRKEGQNVTLSCEQNLNHDAMYWYRQDPGQGLRLIYYSQIVNDFQKGDIAEGYSVSREKKESFPLTVTSAQKNPTAFYLCASSPGHPMGGYTFGSGTRLTVV.